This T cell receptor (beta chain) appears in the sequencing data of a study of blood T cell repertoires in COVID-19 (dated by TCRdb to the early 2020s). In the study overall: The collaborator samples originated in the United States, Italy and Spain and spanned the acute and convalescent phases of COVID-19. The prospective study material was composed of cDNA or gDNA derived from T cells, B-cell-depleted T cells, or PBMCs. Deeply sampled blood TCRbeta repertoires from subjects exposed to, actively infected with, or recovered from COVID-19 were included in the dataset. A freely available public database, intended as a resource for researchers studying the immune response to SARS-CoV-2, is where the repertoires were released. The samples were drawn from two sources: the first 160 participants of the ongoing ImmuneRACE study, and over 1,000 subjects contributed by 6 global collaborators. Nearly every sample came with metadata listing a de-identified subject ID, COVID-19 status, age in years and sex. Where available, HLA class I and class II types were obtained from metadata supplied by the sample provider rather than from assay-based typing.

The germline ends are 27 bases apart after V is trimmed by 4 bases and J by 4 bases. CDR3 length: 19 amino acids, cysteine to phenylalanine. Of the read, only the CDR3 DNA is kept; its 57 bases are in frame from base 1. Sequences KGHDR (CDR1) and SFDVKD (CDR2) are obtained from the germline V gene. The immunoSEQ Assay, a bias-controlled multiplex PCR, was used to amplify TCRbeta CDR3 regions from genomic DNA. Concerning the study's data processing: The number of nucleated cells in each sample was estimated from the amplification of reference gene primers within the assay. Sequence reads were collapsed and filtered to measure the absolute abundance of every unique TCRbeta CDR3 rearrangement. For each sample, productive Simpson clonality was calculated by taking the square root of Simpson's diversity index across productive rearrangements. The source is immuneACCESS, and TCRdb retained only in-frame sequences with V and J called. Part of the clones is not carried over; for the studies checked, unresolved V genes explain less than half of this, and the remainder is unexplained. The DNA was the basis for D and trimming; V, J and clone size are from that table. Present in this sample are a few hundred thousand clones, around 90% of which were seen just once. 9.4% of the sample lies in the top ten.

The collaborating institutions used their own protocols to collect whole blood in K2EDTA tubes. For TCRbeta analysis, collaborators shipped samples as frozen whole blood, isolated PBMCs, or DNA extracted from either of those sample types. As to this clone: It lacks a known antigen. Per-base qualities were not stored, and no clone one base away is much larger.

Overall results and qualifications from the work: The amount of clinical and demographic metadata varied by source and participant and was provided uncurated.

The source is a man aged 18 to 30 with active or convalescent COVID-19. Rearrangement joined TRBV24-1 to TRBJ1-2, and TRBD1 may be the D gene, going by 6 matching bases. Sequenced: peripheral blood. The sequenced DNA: TGTGCCACCAGTGACACGTACCGGGTGGCACCGCTCAGGGGCTATGGCTACACCTTC. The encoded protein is CATSDTYRVAPLRGYGYTF.